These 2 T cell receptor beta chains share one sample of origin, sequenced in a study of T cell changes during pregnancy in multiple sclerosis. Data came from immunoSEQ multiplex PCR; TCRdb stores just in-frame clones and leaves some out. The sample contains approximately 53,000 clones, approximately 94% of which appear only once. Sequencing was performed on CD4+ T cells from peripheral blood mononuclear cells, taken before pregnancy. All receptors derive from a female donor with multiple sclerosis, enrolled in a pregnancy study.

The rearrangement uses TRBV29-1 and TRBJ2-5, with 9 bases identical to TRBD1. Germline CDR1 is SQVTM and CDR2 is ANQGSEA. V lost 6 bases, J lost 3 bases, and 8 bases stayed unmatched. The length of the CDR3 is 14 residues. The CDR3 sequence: CSVAGGTGKETQYF. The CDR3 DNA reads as TGCAGCGTGGCAGGTGGGACAGGGAAAGAGACCCAGTACTTC.

In DNA form, the CDR3 reads TGCGCCAGCAGCTTGGTGTCAGGGGGTGAGAAAAACTATGGCTACACCTTC. It is translated as CASSLVSGGEKNYGYTF. The rearrangement links TRBV5-1 to TRBJ1-2; 7 bases are shared with TRBD1. The CDR3 length is 17 residues. Germline CDR1 and CDR2: SGHRS and YFSETQ. The V and J ends lost 0 bases and 2 bases, in that order; junction bases with no gene match: 10.